This T cell receptor beta chain was found in a study of response to subunit inactivated influenza vaccine (dated 2018 in TCRdb). About the full investigation: Deep quantitative T cell receptor repertoire profiling was used in the study to track responses to a trivalent subunit inactivated influenza vaccine. The research as a whole found: The authors suggested that each seasonal influenza vaccination may recruit only a limited number of new T cells.

Regarding this clonotype: It lacks a known antigen. The sample holds no much larger clone one base away, and base qualities are not on file.

Library prep was done by RT-PCR. Sequencer: Illumina HiSeq 2500. Starting from the raw public reads, TCRdb applied fastp trimming at Q25, assembled clones with MiXCR and retained in-frame beta chains. Rows matching on CDR3 protein sequence are summarized as one entry with the most common DNA and genes. Counted in this sample were about 190,000 distinct CDR3 sequences; around an eighth of them appeared once. The ten largest clones add up to roughly 24% of the sample. Here V drops 6 bases and J drops 1 base, and the junction holds 5 bases not matched to any gene. CDR1 MGHDK and CDR2 SYGVNS are derived from the germline V gene. The CDR3 runs 15 residues from the cysteine to the phenylalanine. Only the CDR3 region is kept as DNA, spanning 45 bases read in frame from base 1.

The source is a middle-aged man who received an inactivated influenza vaccine. Donor details come from another sample of the same person, matched by shared clones. In this chain, TRBV25-1 is recombined with TRBJ2-3; TRBD1 lines up with 9 middle nucleotides. Material: CD8+ T cells sorted from PBMCs, obtained approximately 5 days after vaccination. The CDR3 loop reads CASRGDRVGTDTQYF. DNA sequence: TGTGCCAGCAGGGGGGACAGGGTGGGCACAGATACGCAGTATTTT.